Detailed here is one TCR beta chain. TCRdb's table, derived via immunoSEQ multiplex PCR, lists solely in-frame clones and lacks some. Among roughly 68,000 clones listed, roughly 84% were seen once. The sample is drawn from a study of blood T cell repertoires in COVID-19. The V end was cut by 5 bases, the J end by 4 bases, with 15 bases between. Per the germline V gene, CDR1 is MDHEN and CDR2 is SYDVKM. CDR3 size: 15 residues. Sequenced material: peripheral blood. The chain has TRBV28 and TRBJ1-5; D is possibly TRBD1 (6 bases). The origin of this receptor is a woman in her 50s with acute or convalescent COVID-19. The DNA of the CDR3 is TGTGCCAGCAGTCTCCCGCAGGGGCTGAATCAGCCCCAGCATTTT. This sequence encodes CASSLPQGLNQPQHF.